Below, 18 T cell receptor beta chains from the same sample are listed, as sequenced in a study of T cell repertoires in ileal Crohn's disease. Time point given: proximal margin of the surgical specimen (macroscopically non-inflamed). Clones were read by immunoSEQ multiplex PCR, and TCRdb kept only the in-frame ones, dropping some. Of roughly 5,200 clones detected, around 86% appear once; the ten largest clones hold 4.4%. The material sequenced was ileal tissue. The receptor set was obtained from an adult with Crohn's disease.

The chain couples TRBV7-2 to TRBJ1-1, with 8 bases aligning to TRBD1. The CDR3 loop spans 14 amino acids. The trim removed 5 bases at V and 4 bases at J, leaving 6 bases unmatched. Germline V lookup: CDR1 SGHTA, CDR2 FQGNSA. The chain's CDR3 is CASSPQQGATEAFF. Here the CDR3 DNA reads TGTGCCAGCAGCCCTCAGCAGGGGGCCACTGAAGCTTTCTTT.

This chain links TRBV9 with TRBJ1-1; TRBD1 matches 9 bases. The CDR3 extends over 14 amino acids. V was pared by 4 bases and J by 3 bases, with 4 bases of the junction left unmatched. The germline V gene encodes CDR1 SGDLS and CDR2 YYNGEE. The CDR3 loop is CASSTRDRDTEAFF. The CDR3 DNA is TGTGCCAGCAGCACCCGGGACAGGGACACTGAAGCTTTCTTT.

The V gene is TRBV19, the J gene TRBJ1-2; D remains unclear. Trimming took 4 bases from V and 4 from J, leaving 4 bases between them. The CDR3 extends over 11 amino acids. Germline V CDR1 and CDR2: LNHDA, SQIVND (reference sequence). CDR3 residues: CASSRSYGYTF. The CDR3 DNA is TGTGCCAGTAGTAGAAGCTATGGCTACACCTTC.

The chain couples TRBV6-5 to TRBJ1-2, with TRBD1 matching over 7 bases. Germline CDR1 reads MNHEY; CDR2 reads SVGAGI. This CDR3 is 15 amino acids long. J was trimmed by 6 bases and V by 4 bases; bases with no gene match: 11. CDR3 DNA: TGTGCCAGCAGTTTCTCCCCGACAGGGCGAGATGGCTACACCTTC. Translation gives CASSFSPTGRDGYTF.

The chain recombines TRBV27 with TRBJ1-5; tentative D call: TRBD1 (5 bases). The CDR3 is made up of 16 amino acids. Trimming took off 4 bases at V and 3 bases at J, with 16 bases between the two ends. The germline CDR1 and CDR2 sequences are MNHEY and SMNVEV (reference sequence). The DNA of the CDR3 is TGTGCCAGCAGTTCACTTGCTAGACAGCCCAATCAGCCCCAGCATTTT. This sequence encodes CASSSLARQPNQPQHF.

The V and J genes are TRBV28 and TRBJ2-5; 15 bases align to TRBD2. V was pared by 6 bases and J by 5 bases, with 10 bases of the junction left unmatched. The CDR3 runs 17 residues. Germline V lookup: CDR1 MDHEN, CDR2 SYDVKM. CDR3 DNA: TGTGCCAGCAGCCGCCGGACTAGCGGGAGGGCGGGGGAGACCCAGTACTTC. Translating it yields CASSRRTSGRAGETQYF. Combining the CDR3 with reference TRBV28 and TRBJ2-5 gives the whole variable domain DVKVTQSSRYLVKRTGEKVFLECVQDMDHENMFWYRQDPGLGLRLIYFSYDVKMKEKGDIPEGYSVSREKKERFSLILESASTNQTSMYLCASSRRTSGRAGETQYFGPGTRLLVL.

The chain links TRBV7-2 to TRBJ2-3; D unresolved. Between the trimmed V and J ends, which lost 5 bases and 7 bases, there was a span of 19 bases. Per germline, CDR1 SGHTA and CDR2 FQGNSA. CDR3 length equals 15 residues. CDR3 residues: CASSRLGFNVHTQYF. As DNA, the CDR3 is TGTGCCAGCAGCCGCTTGGGTTTCAACGTACATACGCAGTATTTT.

The rearrangement links TRBV4-1 to TRBJ2-7; 7 bases line up with TRBD1. Trimming removed 3 bases from V and 2 bases from J; junction bases left unmatched: 7. Germline assignment: CDR1 MGHRA and CDR2 YSYEKL. CDR3 length equals 15 residues. CDR3 region: CASSQGYRGPYEQYF. The CDR3, as DNA: TGCGCCAGCAGCCAGGGGTACAGGGGCCCCTACGAGCAGTACTTC.

V and J are TRBV7-3 and TRBJ2-1, with D possibly TRBD1 on 6 matching bases. Between the trimmed V and J ends, which lost 1 base and 9 bases, there was a span of 16 bases. Germline-derived CDR1 and CDR2 are SGHTA and FQGTGA. This CDR3 has 15 residues. CDR3: CASSLRQGRMSEQFF. CDR3 sequence (DNA): TGTGCCAGCAGCTTAAGGCAGGGGCGGATGTCTGAGCAGTTCTTC.

CDR3 amino acids: CASSQRTGIYNSPLHF. The CDR3 DNA follows: TGTGCCAGCAGTCAGAGGACAGGGATCTATAATTCACCCCTCCACTTT. The rearrangement uses TRBV27 and TRBJ1-6, with TRBD1 matching 8 bases. Germline V gene lookup returns CDR1 MNHEY and CDR2 SMNVEV (reference sequence). Trimming cost V 5 bases and J 3 bases; bases outside gene matches: 6. The CDR3 length is 16 residues.

The chain recombines TRBV27 with TRBJ2-2; 7 bases are a match to TRBD1. Germline assignment: CDR1 MNHEY and CDR2 SMNVEV (reference sequence). CDR3 size: 17 residues. With V trimmed by 2 bases and J by 6 bases, 12 bases remained unmatched. This CDR3 is CASSLRVQGYQAGELFF. As DNA, the CDR3 is TGTGCCAGCAGTTTAAGGGTACAGGGGTATCAGGCCGGGGAGCTGTTTTTT.

This sequence joins TRBV11-2 and TRBJ1-1; the match to TRBD1 covers 7 bases. J was trimmed by 0 bases and V by 5 bases; bases with no gene match: 6. This CDR3 is built from 15 residues. Per the germline V gene, CDR1 is SGHAT and CDR2 is FQNNGV. CDR3 residues: CASSIRGQLNTEAFF. The CDR3 nucleotides are TGTGCCAGCAGCATCCGGGGACAGTTGAACACTGAAGCTTTCTTT.

The gene calls are TRBV2 and TRBJ1-1, with D hard to call. The germline V and J ends were trimmed by 6 bases and 8 bases, with 16 bases remaining between them. This CDR3 is built from 13 residues. Germline-derived CDR1 and CDR2 are SNHLY and FYNNEI. This CDR3 is CASSQSARGEAFF. The CDR3 DNA sequence: TGTGCCAGCAGCCAATCAGCGCGGGGAGAAGCTTTCTTT.

The chain links TRBV10-2 to TRBJ1-5, with 9 positions matching TRBD1. Trimming took 3 bases from V and 0 from J; bases not matched to a gene: 12. The V gene's germline CDR1 is WSHSY and CDR2 SAAADI. The CDR3 extends over 19 amino acids. The CDR3 nucleotides read TGCGCCAGCAGTGAAGTTGGGACAGGGCCAACTTATAGCAATCAGCCCCAGCATTTT. Its protein is CASSEVGTGPTYSNQPQHF.

The table lists this clone with a count of one. The chain combines TRBV7-2 with TRBJ2-7, with 9 bases that match TRBD1. This CDR3 has 18 residues. The trim removed 1 base at V and 3 bases at J, leaving 13 bases unmatched. Germline V CDR1 and CDR2: SGHTA, FQGNSA. CDR3 region: CASSLGPTGGWGGYEQYF. The DNA of the CDR3 is TGTGCCAGCAGCTTAGGGCCCACAGGGGGCTGGGGCGGCTACGAGCAGTACTTC.

The chain carries TRBV7-2 and TRBJ2-7; the D gene is possibly TRBD1 (6 bases). Germline-derived CDR1 and CDR2 are SGHTA and FQGNSA. This CDR3 region has 15 residues. With 1 base removed from V and 10 bases from J, the gap between germline ends came to 20 bases. The CDR3, as DNA: TGTGCCAGCAGCTTAGGGACGGTCGGCAGGGGTTCCCAGTACTTC. Its translation: CASSLGTVGRGSQYF.

This clone was detected only a few times. The V and J genes are TRBV7-2 and TRBJ1-2, with a weak D call TRBD1 (6 bases). Trimming cost V 2 bases and J 6 bases, with 16 bases left between them. The germline gives CDR1 SGHTA, CDR2 FQGNSA. This CDR3 spans 15 amino acids. CDR3 coding DNA: TGTGCCAGCAGCTTAAGTTACAGGGTCGGCGATGGCTACACCTTC. Amino acids: CASSLSYRVGDGYTF.

The chain employs TRBV10-3 and TRBJ2-1; 12 bases are shared with TRBD2. The CDR3 length is 14 residues. Germline V gene lookup returns CDR1 ENHRY and CDR2 SYGVKD. The trim removed 2 bases at V and 7 bases at J, leaving 0 bases unmatched. CDR3: CAISEGLAGNEQFF. CDR3 nucleotides: TGTGCCATCAGTGAGGGACTAGCGGGGAATGAGCAGTTCTTC.